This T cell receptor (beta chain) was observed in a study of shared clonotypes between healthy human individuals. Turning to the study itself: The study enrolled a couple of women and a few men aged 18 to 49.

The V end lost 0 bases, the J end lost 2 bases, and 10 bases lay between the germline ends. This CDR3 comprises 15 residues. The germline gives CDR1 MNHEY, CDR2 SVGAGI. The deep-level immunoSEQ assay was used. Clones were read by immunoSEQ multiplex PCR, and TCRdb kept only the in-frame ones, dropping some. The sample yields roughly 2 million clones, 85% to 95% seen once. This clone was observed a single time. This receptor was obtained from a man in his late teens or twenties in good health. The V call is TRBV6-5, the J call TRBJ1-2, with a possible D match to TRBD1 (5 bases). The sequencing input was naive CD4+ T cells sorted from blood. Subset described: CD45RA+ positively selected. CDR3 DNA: TGTGCCAGCAGTTACTCGCCAGGGTTGAACTATGGCTACACCTTC. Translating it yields CASSYSPGLNYGYTF.